This note documents a single TCR beta chain sequence. No antigen is known for it. Regarding time point: week 35, safety follow-up. Every vaccination contained 300 ug of the mutant IDH1 20-mer peptide and was paired with topical imiquimod. This sample was taken from a study of a mutant IDH1 vaccine in newly diagnosed glioma. Overall study context: Radiotherapy, temozolomide, or both had been given previously, and both were given to most. The study's findings and limits: It seemed that pseudoprogression was not linked to changes in the top peripheral T cell clonotypes.

Generated by immunoSEQ multiplex PCR, the TCRdb table keeps only in-frame clones and is missing some. The table has approximately 61,000 clones, roughly 76% seen once; the top ten hold around 5%. This sample comprised PBMCs, obtained from a glioma patient whose treatment included an IDH1 peptide vaccine. This TCR derives from a middle-aged man with glioma.

CDR3 nucleotides: TGTGCCAGCAGTATTACCGGGACAAATACGCAGTATTTT. Translation: CASSITGTNTQYF. This chain uses TRBV27 with TRBJ2-3; perhaps TRBD1 as D (6 bases). V was trimmed by 5 bases and J by 7 bases, leaving 13 bases between them. The CDR3 extends over 13 amino acids. Germline CDR1 and CDR2: MNHEY and SMNVEV (reference sequence).